This is a list of T cell receptor beta chains from one sample in a study of T cell responses to AZD1222 COVID-19 vaccine. The data were produced by immunoSEQ multiplex PCR, yet TCRdb's version contains in-frame clones alone and is incomplete. This sample has about 150,000 clones, with 80% to 90% found just once. Material: peripheral blood, obtained on day 0 of AZD1222 vaccination. All receptors come from an adult in good health. Both conserved end residues are part of each CDR3. The order of the fields is V gene, J gene, D gene, clone size, CDR3 protein, CDR3 DNA. A D gene is named only where the DNA matches it firmly. Clone sizes are given selectively: once, few, many, or a class where the clone is expanded.

>TRBV5-1|TRBJ1-2|NA|NA
CASSLSGNYGYTF
TGCGCCAGCAGCTTGTCCGGGAACTATGGCTACACCTTC
>TRBV7-2|TRBJ2-2|NA|NA
CASSLYGYTGELFF
TGTGCCAGCAGCTTATATGGGTACACCGGGGAGCTGTTTTTT
>TRBV20-1|TRBJ2-7|NA|NA
CSAGRLDSFF
TGCAGTGCTGGAAGACTAGATTCTTTCTTC
>TRBV28|TRBJ1-1|TRBD1|once
CASSGGTGANTEAFF
TGTGCCAGCAGTGGAGGGACAGGGGCTAACACTGAAGCTTTCTTT
>TRBV19|TRBJ2-1|NA|NA
CASSIRREGSRNEQFF
TGTGCCAGTAGTATAAGGAGGGAAGGTTCCCGGAATGAGCAGTTCTTC
>TRBV20-1|TRBJ2-5|NA|NA
CSASARARETQYF
TGCAGTGCTAGTGCCCGTGCAAGGGAGACCCAGTACTTC
>TRBV11-3|TRBJ2-7|NA|NA
CASSPNTGTVTYEQYF
TGTGCCAGCAGCCCCAACACCGGGACCGTAACATACGAGCAGTACTTC
>TRBV29-1|TRBJ1-1|NA|NA
CSAAVTEAFF
TGCAGCGCAGCTGTCACTGAAGCTTTCTTT
>TRBV5-5|TRBJ1-1|NA|NA
CASSPGARLNTEAFF
TGTGCCAGCAGCCCGGGAGCCAGATTGAACACTGAAGCTTTCTTT
>TRBV27|TRBJ1-1|NA|NA
CASRRTGRTEAFF
TGTGCCAGCAGACGCACGGGGCGAACTGAAGCTTTCTTT
>TRBV5-1|TRBJ2-7|TRBD2|NA
CASSLEREGFEQYF
TGCGCCAGCAGCTTGGAGCGGGAGGGCTTCGAGCAGTACTTC
>TRBV28|TRBJ2-5|NA|NA
CASSRHKQETQYF
TGTGCCAGCAGTCGACACAAACAAGAGACCCAGTACTTC
>TRBV6-4|TRBJ2-3|NA|NA
CASSDSHAKVDTQYF
TGTGCCAGCAGTGACTCCCACGCTAAGGTTGATACGCAGTATTTT
>TRBV7-6|TRBJ1-6|NA|NA
CASSLAGVNNSPLHF
TGTGCCAGCAGCTTAGCGGGGGTGAATAATTCACCCCTCCACTTT
>TRBV5-1|TRBJ1-2|NA|NA
CASSLEGVAYGYTF
TGCGCCAGCAGCTTGGAGGGGGTCGCCTATGGCTACACCTTC
>TRBV28|TRBJ1-1|NA|NA
CASTDHIQGKAFF
TGTGCCAGCACCGACCACATACAGGGTAAGGCTTTCTTT
>TRBV7-2|TRBJ1-1|TRBD1|NA
CASSISGGTEAFF
TGTGCCAGCAGCATCTCAGGGGGCACTGAAGCTTTCTTT
>TRBV29-1|TRBJ1-2|NA|NA
CSVGAGYTF
TGCAGCGTTGGGGCTGGCTACACCTTC
>TRBV6-1|TRBJ2-5|NA|NA
CASSDFQRRTQYF
TGTGCCAGCAGTGATTTTCAGAGGCGGACCCAGTACTTC
>TRBV7-9|TRBJ1-2|NA|NA
CASSLTQANYGYTF
TGTGCCAGCAGCTTAACCCAGGCAAACTATGGCTACACCTTC
>TRBV11-3|TRBJ1-2|NA|NA
CASSRGGDGYTF
TGTGCCAGCAGCCGCGGCGGGGATGGCTACACCTTC
>TRBV24-1|TRBJ2-5|TRBD2|NA
CATSDYGLAGGRETQYF
TGTGCCACCAGTGACTATGGACTAGCGGGAGGCAGAGAGACCCAGTACTTC